Presented here are 15 T cell receptor beta chains from one specimen sequenced in a study of shared clonotypes between healthy human individuals. Only in-frame clones appear in the TCRdb table, and some are missing; sequencing was by immunoSEQ multiplex PCR. The data show over a million clones, with 75% to 80% seen just once and roughly 0.57% held by the top ten. Sequencing input: memory CD4+ T cells from PBMCs. The subset is: CD45RA-negative fraction. Receptors were obtained from a man aged 18 to 29 in good health. Some clones in this sample may be carry-over from other donors' samples.

As to this clone: The same CDR3 is also encoded by other DNA sequences in this sample. The V gene is TRBV29-1, the J gene TRBJ1-1, with D possibly being TRBD1 (6 bases). Germline CDR1 reads SQVTM; CDR2 reads ANQGSEA. The V and J ends lost 7 bases and 1 base respectively, with 13 bases between them. The CDR3 is 13 amino acids. The CDR3 DNA reads TGCAGCGCAGCACAGGGTACGAACACTGAAGCTTTCTTT. Translated, it gives CSAAQGTNTEAFF.

The chain carries TRBV6-6 and TRBJ1-5; D is ambiguous. CDR3 size: 14 residues. Between the trimmed V and J ends, which lost 0 bases and 7 bases, there was a span of 10 bases. Germline assignment: CDR1 MNHNY and CDR2 SVGAGI (reference sequence). The CDR3 spells CASSYSSPGQPQHF. The CDR3 DNA follows: TGTGCCAGCAGTTACTCGTCCCCGGGCCAGCCCCAGCATTTT.

In the case of this clone: This could be a read error, since a much larger clone is one nucleotide away. Other DNA sequences in the sample encode the same CDR3. The rearrangement uses TRBV30 and TRBJ1-6; possibly TRBD1 for D (5 bases). V dropped 0 bases and J dropped 10 bases, with 13 bases sitting between them. The CDR3 length is 14 residues. Germline V lookup: CDR1 GTSNPN, CDR2 SVGIG (reference sequence). In DNA, the CDR3 is TGTGCCTGGAGTGTGTCGGGGGGTGGGTCACCCCTCCACTTT. Amino acids: CAWSVSGGGSPLHF.

This sequence joins TRBV9 and TRBJ2-5; D might be TRBD2 (5 bases). Germline CDR1 is SGDLS and CDR2 is YYNGEE. With 3 bases removed from V and 2 bases from J, the gap between germline ends came to 11 bases. This CDR3 comprises 14 residues. Here the CDR3 reads CASSDRGAQETQYF. Here the CDR3 DNA reads TGTGCCAGCAGCGACCGGGGAGCGCAAGAGACCCAGTACTTC.

This clone has a single count. The rearrangement joins TRBV28 to TRBJ2-7, with D possibly TRBD1 on 6 matching bases. CDR3 length: 13 amino acids. V shed 7 bases and J shed 8 bases, with 18 bases lying between them. The V gene's germline CDR1 is MDHEN and CDR2 SYDVKM. CDR3 in amino acids: CASIRDKGFQQYF. As DNA, the CDR3 is TGTGCCAGCATCAGGGACAAGGGATTTCAGCAGTACTTC.

This chain uses TRBV5-1 with TRBJ2-1; perhaps TRBD2 as D (6 bases). This CDR3 has 17 residues. Deletions cut 0 bases from V and 0 bases from J, with 13 bases between. The germline V gene has CDR1 SGHRS and CDR2 YFSETQ. CDR3: CASSLGAVGSSYNEQFF. The CDR3, as DNA: TGCGCCAGCAGCTTGGGAGCGGTCGGGAGCTCCTACAATGAGCAGTTCTTC.

Worth noting for this clone: Within the sample, other DNA sequences also encode this same CDR3. The V gene is TRBV19, the J gene TRBJ2-3, with 7 bases identical to TRBD2. V dropped 1 base and J dropped 3; count of bases not matched to a gene: 4. This CDR3 is built from 15 residues. In germline, CDR1 is LNHDA, CDR2 SQIVND (reference sequence). The CDR3 sequence: CASSIGGRVTDTQYF. The DNA of the CDR3 is TGTGCCAGTAGTATAGGCGGGAGAGTGACAGATACGCAGTATTTT. The full variable domain, its missing parts supplied by reference TRBV19 and TRBJ2-3, is DGGITQSPKYLFRKEGQNVTLSCEQNLNHDAMYWYRQDPGQGLRLIYYSQIVNDFQKGDIAEGYSVSREKKESFPLTVTSAQKNPTAFYLCASSIGGRVTDTQYFGPGTRLTVL.

The gene calls are TRBV7-2 and TRBJ2-1, with 7 bases identical to TRBD2. Germline V gene data show CDR1 as SGHTA and CDR2 as FQGNSA. CDR3 length: 13 residues. Unmatched junction bases numbered 7, after V lost 4 bases and J lost 10 bases. CDR3 nucleotide sequence: TGTGCCAGCAGCTCCGGGGAGGGAGACGAGCAGTTCTTC. As protein: CASSSGEGDEQFF. Full variable domain (missing parts from reference TRBV7-2 and TRBJ2-1): GAGVSQSPSNKVTEKGKDVELRCDPISGHTALYWYRQSLGQGLEFLIYFQGNSAPDKSGLPSDRFSAERTGGSVSTLTIQRTQQEDSAVYLCASSSGEGDEQFFGPGTRLTVL.

The chain carries TRBV21-1 and TRBJ2-5; whether TRBD2, the table's D call, matches the DNA was not checked. TRBV21-1 represents a pseudogene. The CDR3 sequence is 17 residues long. CDR3 coding DNA: TGTGCCAGCAGCACCCGGGATGGCGGGAGGGCCCGGGAGACCCAGTACTTC. Translating it yields CASSTRDGGRARETQYF.

The sample holds one count of this clone. This chain uses TRBV6-1 with TRBJ2-3; D perhaps matches TRBD2 (5 bases). CDR3 length equals 14 residues. Germline CDR1 and CDR2: MNHNS and SASEGT. Trimming removed 5 bases at V and 0 bases at J, with 9 bases between. CDR3 DNA sequence: TGTGCCAGCAGTCTAGCACCGAGCACAGATACGCAGTATTTT. Its translation is CASSLAPSTDTQYF.

This rearrangement joins TRBV10-1 to TRBJ2-5, with D possibly TRBD2 on 6 matching bases. This CDR3 comprises 15 residues. Germline values: CDR1 WNHNN, CDR2 SYGVQD (reference sequence). V gave up 4 bases and J gave up 3 bases, with 15 bases separating them. The CDR3 DNA reads TGCGCCAGCAGTGCTCTGAGCGGGTGGAAAGAGACCCAGTACTTC. It is translated as CASSALSGWKETQYF.

The chain links TRBV28 to TRBJ2-7, with a weak D call TRBD2 (6 bases). V shed 6 bases and J shed 6 bases, with 21 bases lying between them. The germline V gene encodes CDR1 MDHEN and CDR2 SYDVKM. The CDR3 is 15 amino acids. CDR3 DNA sequence: TGTGCCAGCAGACCACCGGGACTTTGGGTTGGCGAGCAGTACTTC. Translation gives CASRPPGLWVGEQYF. The full variable domain, completed using reference TRBV28 and TRBJ2-7, is DVKVTQSSRYLVKRTGEKVFLECVQDMDHENMFWYRQDPGLGLRLIYFSYDVKMKEKGDIPEGYSVSREKKERFSLILESASTNQTSMYLCASRPPGLWVGEQYFGPGTRLTVT.

This clone was observed a single time. The genes are TRBV2 and TRBJ1-1; perhaps TRBD1 as D (5 bases). Germline V gene data show CDR1 as SNHLY and CDR2 as FYNNEI. V was clipped by 4 bases and J by 4 bases, with 10 bases between them. The CDR3 has 13 residues. CDR3 DNA: TGTGCCAGCAGTGGCGGTCAGGGCACTGAAGCTTTCTTT. This sequence encodes CASSGGQGTEAFF.

The J gene is TRBJ2-7, the V gene TRBV6-1, with D possibly being TRBD1 or TRBD2 (5 bases each). V lost 2 bases and J 0 bases, leaving 11 bases between the germline ends. CDR1 and CDR2 (germline): MNHNS, SASEGT. The CDR3 has 15 amino acids. The CDR3 here is CASSERRDGSYEQYF. CDR3 coding DNA: TGTGCCAGCAGTGAACGACGGGACGGCTCCTACGAGCAGTACTTC.

The chain carries TRBV9 and TRBJ2-1, with TRBD2 matching 10 bases. The trim removed 0 bases at V and 6 bases at J, leaving 6 bases unmatched. CDR3 length equals 16 residues. The germline V gene has CDR1 SGDLS and CDR2 YYNGEE. The CDR3 reads CASSVASLAGVNEQFF. CDR3 coding DNA: TGTGCCAGCAGCGTAGCTTCTCTAGCGGGAGTCAATGAGCAGTTCTTC.